Shown below are 25 T cell receptor beta chains from a single sample sequenced in a study of blood T cell repertoires in COVID-19. Profiling relied on immunoSEQ multiplex PCR, and the TCRdb table lists in-frame clones only, not all of them. The sample lists about 320,000 clones, roughly 90% occurring once. The specimen was PBMCs or T cells enriched from blood (not recorded which). The receptors shown here come from a woman aged 25 to 39 who had been exposed to COVID-19.

The J gene is TRBJ1-2, the V gene TRBV7-6, with TRBD1 identical over 11 bases. V lost 4 bases and J lost 3; bases outside the gene matches: 4. Looked up from germline, CDR1 is SGHVS and CDR2 is FNYEAQ. The CDR3 has 15 residues. The CDR3 DNA is TGTGCCAGCAGCTCTAGGACAGGGGGCCACTATGGCTACACCTTC. Translating gives CASSSRTGGHYGYTF.

This clone was seen more than once but under ten times. In DNA, the CDR3 is TGTGCCAGCAGCCTCTTCGTGGCAGGAGGAAACACCATATATTTT. Translating gives CASSLFVAGGNTIYF. V usage is TRBV5-4 and J usage is TRBJ1-3; no firm D call. CDR1 is SGHNT and CDR2 is YYREEE in the germline V gene (reference sequence). The CDR3 sequence is 15 residues long. The V gene lost 4 bases and the J gene lost 4 bases, with 15 bases spanning the gap.

This clone was picked up one time. The chain has TRBV15 and TRBJ2-5, with D perhaps matching TRBD1 (6 bases). CDR3 length: 15 residues. The V and J ends lost 3 bases and 2 bases respectively, with 13 bases between them. CDR1 LNHNV and CDR2 YYDKDF come from the germline V gene (reference sequence). The DNA for the CDR3 is TGTGCCACCAGCAGGTCCATACAGGGTCAAGAGACCCAGTACTTC. Translating gives CATSRSIQGQETQYF.

The genes are TRBV4-2 and TRBJ1-3; D is unresolved. CDR1 is LGHNA, CDR2 YNFKEQ, per germline. V lost 0 bases and J lost 0, with 15 bases in between. CDR3 length equals 18 residues. CDR3: CASSQDRGGTYSGNTIYF. The DNA for the CDR3 is TGTGCCAGCAGCCAAGATCGGGGAGGCACCTACTCTGGAAACACCATATATTTT.

This clone came up a few times. J is TRBJ2-3 and V is TRBV10-3, with a possible D match to TRBD1 (6 bases). Trimming shortened V by 4 bases and J by 5 bases, and 25 bases separated the two germline ends. Germline loops: CDR1 ENHRY, CDR2 SYGVKD. This CDR3 spans 18 amino acids. The CDR3 protein is CAISGGGPGAPPGDTQYF. DNA of the CDR3: TGTGCCATCAGTGGAGGGGGACCAGGGGCTCCCCCTGGAGATACGCAGTATTTT.

The gene calls are TRBV13 and TRBJ2-7, with TRBD1 matching over 12 bases. Germline trimming cut 1 base from V and 4 bases from J; bases unmatched to any gene: 5. This CDR3 has 16 residues. The germline gives CDR1 PRHDT, CDR2 FYEKMQ (reference sequence). CDR3 sequence reads: CASSLVGTGGEYEQYF. The CDR3 DNA sequence: TGTGCCAGCAGCTTAGTCGGGACAGGGGGCGAGTACGAGCAGTACTTC.

The rearrangement links TRBV3-1 (or the pseudogene TRBV3-2) to TRBJ2-1, with 7 bases that match TRBD2. Trimming cost V 4 bases and J 0 bases; bases outside gene matches: 12. CDR1 and CDR2 from the germline V gene are LGHDT and YNNKEL (reference sequence). This CDR3 is 18 amino acids long. The DNA for the CDR3 is TGTGCCAGCAGCCCATTTAATAGGGAGGGGAGCTCCTACAATGAGCAGTTCTTC. Residues: CASSPFNREGSSYNEQFF.

The V and J genes are TRBV6-2 or TRBV6-3 and TRBJ2-7; the D gene is possibly TRBD1 (6 bases). This CDR3 has 13 residues. Trimming took off 6 bases at V and 3 bases at J, with 12 bases between the two ends. Germline values: CDR1 MNHEY, CDR2 SVGEGT. In nucleotides, the CDR3 is TGTGCCAGCAGCTATGGACAGTACTACGAGCAGTACTTC. As protein: CASSYGQYYEQYF.

The J gene is TRBJ1-2, the V gene TRBV7-9; TRBD1 aligns across 10 bases. Germline V gene lookup returns CDR1 SEHNR and CDR2 FQNEAQ (reference sequence). CDR3 length equals 18 residues. With V trimmed by 6 bases and J by 4 bases, 17 bases remained unmatched. The CDR3 DNA follows: TGTGCCAGCAGTTCAGCCGGGACAGGGGCCGGACTGAGCTATGGCTACACCTTC. It specifies CASSSAGTGAGLSYGYTF.

The chain uses TRBV5-4 and TRBJ2-1; TRBD2 is a possible D gene (6 bases). Germline V gene sequence: CDR1 SGHNT, CDR2 YYREEE (reference sequence). This CDR3 region has 16 residues. V shed 4 bases and J shed 0 bases, with 14 bases lying between them. The CDR3 coding sequence is TGTGCCAGCAGCCCGATGGGGGGACTCTCCTACAATGAGCAGTTCTTC. Protein sequence: CASSPMGGLSYNEQFF.

Written as DNA, the CDR3 is TGTGCCAGCAGCCAAGACGGGGGGACGACAGGATCCTACGAGCAGTACTTC. Translation gives CASSQDGGTTGSYEQYF. This chain uses TRBV4-2 with TRBJ2-7; a weak D match, TRBD2 (7 bases). V shed 0 bases and J shed 1 base, with 16 bases lying between them. Germline V lookup: CDR1 LGHNA, CDR2 YNFKEQ. The CDR3 is made up of 17 amino acids.

The CDR3 protein is CSASLSRDTQYF. The CDR3 region has the DNA TGCAGTGCTAGTTTATCGCGGGATACGCAGTATTTT. The J gene is TRBJ2-3, the V gene TRBV20-1, with D unresolved. The CDR3 covers 12 residues. V lost 3 bases and J 6 bases, leaving 10 bases between the germline ends. The germline V gene has CDR1 DFQATT and CDR2 SNEGSKA (reference sequence).

J is TRBJ1-2 and V is TRBV20-1; D is ambiguous. CDR1 is DFQATT, CDR2 SNEGSKA, per germline (reference sequence). The CDR3 consists of 11 residues. V lost 2 bases and J 8 bases, leaving 9 bases between the germline ends. This chain's CDR3 is CSARKPVGYTF. CDR3 DNA: TGCAGTGCTAGAAAGCCGGTGGGCTACACCTTC.

The chain combines TRBV7-9 with TRBJ2-7; 10 positions match TRBD2. With 4 bases clipped from V and 7 bases from J, the junction kept 13 bases outside the gene matches. CDR1 and CDR2 from the germline V gene are SEHNR and FQNEAQ (reference sequence). The CDR3 totals 16 residues. This CDR3 is CASSYLAGGPRGEQYF. In nucleotides, the CDR3 is TGTGCCAGCAGCTACTTAGCGGGGGGCCCGAGGGGTGAGCAGTACTTC.

The chain combines TRBV7-9 with TRBJ2-5; the match to TRBD2 covers 9 bases. The trim removed 5 bases at V and 4 bases at J, leaving 11 bases unmatched. Germline V gene sequence: CDR1 SEHNR, CDR2 FQNEAQ (reference sequence). There are 16 residues in the CDR3. CDR3: CASSLIGGLAPETQYF. In DNA, the CDR3 is TGTGCCAGCAGCCTCATTGGGGGACTAGCTCCAGAGACCCAGTACTTC.

This chain uses TRBV9 with TRBJ2-3, with 10 bases identical to TRBD2. Germline V gives CDR1 SGDLS, CDR2 YYNGEE. V lost 0 bases to trimming and J lost 0 bases; unmatched junction nucleotides: 7. The CDR3 loop spans 18 amino acids. The CDR3 region is CASSVGQRGGRSTDTQYF. In nucleotides, the CDR3 is TGTGCCAGCAGCGTAGGACAGCGGGGGGGCCGGAGCACAGATACGCAGTATTTT.

This chain joins TRBV11-2 and TRBJ2-7; TRBD1 matches at 8 bases. The germline gives CDR1 SGHAT, CDR2 FQNNGV. Trimming took 3 bases from V and 2 from J; bases not matched to a gene: 6. This CDR3 has 15 residues. CDR3 sequence reads: CASSFGQGAAYEQYF. The CDR3 region has the DNA TGTGCCAGCAGCTTCGGACAGGGAGCCGCCTACGAGCAGTACTTC.

The chain couples TRBV7-6 to TRBJ1-5; a possible D gene is TRBD1 (6 bases). The CDR3 loop spans 16 amino acids. CDR1 and CDR2 from the germline V gene are SGHVS and FNYEAQ. With 2 bases removed from V and 4 bases from J, the gap between germline ends came to 15 bases. This CDR3 is CASSLTTGGQNQPQHF. The CDR3 DNA sequence: TGTGCCAGCAGCTTAACAACGGGGGGCCAAAATCAGCCCCAGCATTTT.

The chain joins TRBV3-1 (or the pseudogene TRBV3-2) to TRBJ2-1; D is unclear. This CDR3 spans 13 amino acids. Germline CDR1 reads LGHDT; CDR2 reads YNNKEL (reference sequence). Trimming removed 3 bases at V and 7 bases at J, with 10 bases between. In DNA form, the CDR3 reads TGTGCCAGCAGCCAGCATATGAGAAATGAGCAGTTCTTC. This encodes CASSQHMRNEQFF.

The J gene is TRBJ2-7, the V gene TRBV6-5; D gene uncertain. This CDR3 spans 14 amino acids. V gave up 0 bases and J gave up 3 bases, with 9 bases separating them. Germline lookup yields CDR1 MNHEY and CDR2 SVGAGI. Written as DNA, the CDR3 is TGTGCCAGCAGTTACTCCTCCATAGTCTACGAGCAGTACTTC. Its protein is CASSYSSIVYEQYF.

The chain links TRBV5-6 to TRBJ2-1, with TRBD1 matching 7 bases. This CDR3 region has 13 residues. Germline CDR1 and CDR2: SGHDT and YYEEEE. After removal of 2 bases from V and 5 bases from J, the junction contained 1 base not matched to a gene. The CDR3 bases are TGTGCCAGCAGCTTTGACAGGGACAATGAGCAGTTCTTC. Protein product: CASSFDRDNEQFF.

About this clone: At the DNA level, this CDR3 is encoded by other sequences in the same sample as well. V usage is TRBV5-1 and J usage is TRBJ2-5; no firm D call. CDR3 length: 13 amino acids. Trimming removed 0 bases at V and 5 bases at J, with 8 bases between. CDR1 SGHRS and CDR2 YFSETQ come from the germline V gene. CDR3 sequence reads: CASSLAREETQYF. The CDR3 DNA reads as TGCGCCAGCAGCTTGGCGCGAGAGGAGACCCAGTACTTC.

The chain combines TRBV11-3 with TRBJ2-7; TRBD1 aligns across 9 bases. The CDR3 runs to 14 residues. V dropped 3 bases and J dropped 3; count of bases not matched to a gene: 3. Germline CDR1 is SGHNT and CDR2 is YENEEA. Written as DNA, the CDR3 is TGTGCCAGCAGCTTGGACAGGGGCAACTACGAGCAGTACTTC. It translates to CASSLDRGNYEQYF.

The genes are TRBV7-6 and TRBJ1-1; D is undetermined. The CDR3 contains 17 residues. Between the trimmed V and J ends, which lost 3 bases and 0 bases, there was a span of 17 bases. Per the germline V gene, CDR1 is SGHVS and CDR2 is FNYEAQ. The CDR3 nucleotides are TGTGCCAGCAGCTTTCTCATCAGGTTGAGTTTGAACACTGAAGCTTTCTTT. It is translated as CASSFLIRLSLNTEAFF.

The chain has TRBV7-9 and TRBJ1-5; TRBD1 matches at 7 bases. V gave up 5 bases and J gave up 3 bases; unmatched junction bases: 4. Germline V lookup: CDR1 SEHNR, CDR2 FQNEAQ (reference sequence). This CDR3 region has 14 residues. The CDR3 is CASSPGQFNQPQHF. The CDR3 coding sequence is TGTGCCAGCAGCCCGGGACAGTTCAATCAGCCCCAGCATTTT.